What follows is one TCR beta chain and its context. This sample was included in a study of blood T cell repertoires in COVID-19. Background on the study: T cells, B-cell-depleted T cells, or PBMCs provided the cDNA or gDNA that served as material.

The table came from immunoSEQ multiplex PCR; TCRdb's copy has only in-frame clones and leaves some out. Among around 100,000 clones listed, roughly 71% were seen once. Trimming removed 0 bases at V and 8 bases at J, with 10 bases between. The CDR3 loop spans 13 amino acids. Germline assignment: CDR1 LGHDT and CDR2 YNNKEL (reference sequence). The specimen sequenced was peripheral blood. The origin of this receptor is a man aged 80 or over with acute or convalescent COVID-19. V is TRBV3-1 (or the pseudogene TRBV3-2) and J is TRBJ1-2; D unclear. CDR3 in DNA: TGTGCCAGCAGCCAAGATCGTTTAATCGGCTACACCTTC. Its translation is CASSQDRLIGYTF.